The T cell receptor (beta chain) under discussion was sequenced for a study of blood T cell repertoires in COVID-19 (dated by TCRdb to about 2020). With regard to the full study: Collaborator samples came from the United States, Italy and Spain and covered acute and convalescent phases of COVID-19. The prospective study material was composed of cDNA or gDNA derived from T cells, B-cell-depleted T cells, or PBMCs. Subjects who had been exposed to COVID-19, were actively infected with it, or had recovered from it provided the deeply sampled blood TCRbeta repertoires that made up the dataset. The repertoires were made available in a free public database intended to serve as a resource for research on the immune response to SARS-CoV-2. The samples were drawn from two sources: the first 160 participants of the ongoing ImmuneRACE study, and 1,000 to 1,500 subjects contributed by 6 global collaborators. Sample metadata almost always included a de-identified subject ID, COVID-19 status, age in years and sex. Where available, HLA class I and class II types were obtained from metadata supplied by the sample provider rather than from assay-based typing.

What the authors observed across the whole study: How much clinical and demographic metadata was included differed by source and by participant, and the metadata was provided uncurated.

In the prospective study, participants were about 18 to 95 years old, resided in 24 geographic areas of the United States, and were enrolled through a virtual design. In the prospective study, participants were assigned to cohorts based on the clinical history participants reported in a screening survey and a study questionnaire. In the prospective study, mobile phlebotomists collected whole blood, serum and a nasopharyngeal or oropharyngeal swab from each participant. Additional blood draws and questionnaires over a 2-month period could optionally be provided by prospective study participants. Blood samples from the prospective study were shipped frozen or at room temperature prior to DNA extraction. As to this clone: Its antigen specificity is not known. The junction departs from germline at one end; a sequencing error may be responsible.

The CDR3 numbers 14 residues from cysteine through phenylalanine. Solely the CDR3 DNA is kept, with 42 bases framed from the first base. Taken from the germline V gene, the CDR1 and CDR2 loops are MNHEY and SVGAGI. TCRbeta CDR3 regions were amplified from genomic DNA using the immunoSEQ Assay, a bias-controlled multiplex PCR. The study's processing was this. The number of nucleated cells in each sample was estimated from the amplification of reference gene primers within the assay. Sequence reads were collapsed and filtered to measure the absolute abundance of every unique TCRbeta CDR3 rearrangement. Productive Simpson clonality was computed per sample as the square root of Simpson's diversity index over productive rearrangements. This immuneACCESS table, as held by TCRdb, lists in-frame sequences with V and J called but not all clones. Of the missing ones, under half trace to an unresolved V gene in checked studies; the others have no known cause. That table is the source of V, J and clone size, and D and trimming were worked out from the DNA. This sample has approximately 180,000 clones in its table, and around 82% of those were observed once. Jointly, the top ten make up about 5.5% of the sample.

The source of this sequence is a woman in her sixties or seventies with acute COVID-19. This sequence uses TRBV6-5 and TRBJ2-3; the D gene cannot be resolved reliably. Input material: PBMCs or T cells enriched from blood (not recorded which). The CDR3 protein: CASTYRVYTDTQYF. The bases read TGTGCCAGCACTTACCGGGTTTACACAGATACGCAGTATTTT.